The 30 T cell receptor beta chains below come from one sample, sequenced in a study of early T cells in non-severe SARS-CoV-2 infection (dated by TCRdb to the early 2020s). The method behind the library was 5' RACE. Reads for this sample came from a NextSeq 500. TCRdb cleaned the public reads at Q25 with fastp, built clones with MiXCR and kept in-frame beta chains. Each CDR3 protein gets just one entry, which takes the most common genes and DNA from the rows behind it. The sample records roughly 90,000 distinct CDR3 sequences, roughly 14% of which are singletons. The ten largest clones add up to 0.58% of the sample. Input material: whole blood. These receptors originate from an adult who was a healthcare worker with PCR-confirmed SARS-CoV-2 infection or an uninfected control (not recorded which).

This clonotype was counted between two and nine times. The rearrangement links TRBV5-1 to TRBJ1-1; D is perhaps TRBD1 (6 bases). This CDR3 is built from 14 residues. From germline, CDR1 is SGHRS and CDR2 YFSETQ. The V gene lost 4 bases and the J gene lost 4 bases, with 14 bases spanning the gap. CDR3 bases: TGCGCCAGCAGCATGGCAGGGGATAGCACTGAAGCTTTCTTT. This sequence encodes CASSMAGDSTEAFF.

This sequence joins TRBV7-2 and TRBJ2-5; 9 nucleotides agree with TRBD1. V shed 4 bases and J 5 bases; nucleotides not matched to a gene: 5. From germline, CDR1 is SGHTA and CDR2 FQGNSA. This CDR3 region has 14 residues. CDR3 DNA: TGTGCCAGCAGCTCACAGGGGGCTGGGGAGACCCAGTACTTC. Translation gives CASSSQGAGETQYF.

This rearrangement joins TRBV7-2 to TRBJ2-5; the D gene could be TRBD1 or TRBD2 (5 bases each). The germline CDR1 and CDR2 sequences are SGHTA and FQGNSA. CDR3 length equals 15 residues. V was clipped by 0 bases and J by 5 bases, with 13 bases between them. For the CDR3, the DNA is TGTGCCAGCAGCTTAGCGAATCGTTGGGGGGAGACCCAGTACTTC. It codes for CASSLANRWGETQYF.

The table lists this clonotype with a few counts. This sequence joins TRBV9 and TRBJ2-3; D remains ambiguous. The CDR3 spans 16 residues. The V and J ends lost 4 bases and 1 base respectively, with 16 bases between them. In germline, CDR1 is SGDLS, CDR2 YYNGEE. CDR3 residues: CASSLSQWRGTDTQYF. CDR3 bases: TGTGCCAGCAGCCTTAGCCAGTGGCGTGGCACAGATACGCAGTATTTT.

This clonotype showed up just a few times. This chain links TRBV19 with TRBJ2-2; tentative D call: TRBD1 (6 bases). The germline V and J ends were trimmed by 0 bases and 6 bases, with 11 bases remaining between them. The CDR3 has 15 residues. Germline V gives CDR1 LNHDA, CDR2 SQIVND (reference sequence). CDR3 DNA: TGTGCCAGTAGTATAGAGAGACAGGTGGCCGGGGAGCTGTTTTTT. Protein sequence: CASSIERQVAGELFF.

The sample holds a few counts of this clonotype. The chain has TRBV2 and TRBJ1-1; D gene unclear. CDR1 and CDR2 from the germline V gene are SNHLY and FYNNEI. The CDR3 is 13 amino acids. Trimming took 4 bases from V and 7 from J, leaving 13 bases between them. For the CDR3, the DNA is TGTGCCAGCAGTGCGGGTGGAGTCGGTGAAGCTTTCTTT. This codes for CASSAGGVGEAFF.

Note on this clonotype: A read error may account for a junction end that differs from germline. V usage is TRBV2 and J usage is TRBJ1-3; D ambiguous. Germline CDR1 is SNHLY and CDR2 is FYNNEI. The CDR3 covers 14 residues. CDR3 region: CASREAHTGNTIYF. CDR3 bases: TGTGCCAGCAGGGAAGCACACACTGGAAACACCATATATTTT.

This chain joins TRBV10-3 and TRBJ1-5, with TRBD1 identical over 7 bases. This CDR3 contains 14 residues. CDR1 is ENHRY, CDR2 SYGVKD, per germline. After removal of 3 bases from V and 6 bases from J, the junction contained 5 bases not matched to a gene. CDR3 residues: CAISDKGDSQPQHF. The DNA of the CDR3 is TGTGCCATCAGTGACAAGGGGGACAGTCAGCCCCAGCATTTT.

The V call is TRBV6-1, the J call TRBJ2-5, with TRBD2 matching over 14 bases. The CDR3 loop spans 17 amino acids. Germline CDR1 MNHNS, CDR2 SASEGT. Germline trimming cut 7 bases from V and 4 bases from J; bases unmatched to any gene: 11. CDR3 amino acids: CASKTGLAGVLVETQYF. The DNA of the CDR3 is TGTGCCAGCAAAACGGGACTAGCGGGGGTACTTGTAGAGACCCAGTACTTC.

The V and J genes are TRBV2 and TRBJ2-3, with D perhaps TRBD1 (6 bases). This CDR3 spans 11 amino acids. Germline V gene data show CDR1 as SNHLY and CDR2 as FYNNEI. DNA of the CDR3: TGTGCTTCACGAGGGGGAGATACGCAGTATTTT. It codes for CASRGGDTQYF.

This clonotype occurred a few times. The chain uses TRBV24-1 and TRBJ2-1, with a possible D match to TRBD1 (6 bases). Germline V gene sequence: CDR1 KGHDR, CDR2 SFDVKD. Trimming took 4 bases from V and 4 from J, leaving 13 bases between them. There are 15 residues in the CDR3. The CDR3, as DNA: TGTGCCACCAGTGACCCCGGACAGAATTACAATGAGCAGTTCTTC. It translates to CATSDPGQNYNEQFF.

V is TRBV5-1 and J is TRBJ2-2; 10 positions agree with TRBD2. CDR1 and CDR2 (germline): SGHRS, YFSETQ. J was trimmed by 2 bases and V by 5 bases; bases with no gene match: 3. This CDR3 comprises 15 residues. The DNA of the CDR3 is TGCGCCAGCAGTAGCGGGGGGCCTAACACCGGGGAGCTGTTTTTT. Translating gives CASSSGGPNTGELFF.

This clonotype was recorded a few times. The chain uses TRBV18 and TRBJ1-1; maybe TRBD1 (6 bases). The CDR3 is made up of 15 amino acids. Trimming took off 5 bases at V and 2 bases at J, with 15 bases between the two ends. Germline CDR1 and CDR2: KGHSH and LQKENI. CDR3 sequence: CASSAHVGGNTEAFF. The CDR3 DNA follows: TGTGCCAGCTCAGCCCACGTAGGGGGTAACACTGAAGCTTTCTTT.

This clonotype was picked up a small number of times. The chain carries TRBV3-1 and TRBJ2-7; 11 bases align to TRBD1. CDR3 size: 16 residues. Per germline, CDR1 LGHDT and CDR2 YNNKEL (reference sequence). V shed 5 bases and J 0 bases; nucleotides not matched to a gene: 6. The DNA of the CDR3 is TGTGCCAGCAGCAGATTGGACAGGGGGCACTCCTACGAGCAGTACGTC. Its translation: CASSRLDRGHSYEQYV.

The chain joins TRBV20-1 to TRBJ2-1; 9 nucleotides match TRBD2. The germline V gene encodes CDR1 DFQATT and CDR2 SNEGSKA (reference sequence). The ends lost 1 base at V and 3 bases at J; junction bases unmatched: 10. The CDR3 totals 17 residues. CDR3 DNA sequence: TGCAGTGCTAGAGCTAAAGGACTAGCGTCTATCTACAATGAGCAGTTCTTC. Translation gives CSARAKGLASIYNEQFF.

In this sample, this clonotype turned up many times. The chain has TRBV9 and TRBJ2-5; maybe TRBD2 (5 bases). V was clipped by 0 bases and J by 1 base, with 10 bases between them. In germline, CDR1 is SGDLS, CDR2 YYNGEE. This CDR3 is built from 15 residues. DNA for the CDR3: TGTGCCAGCAGCGTAGCCCCCGGGATCCAAGAGACCCAGTACTTC. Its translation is CASSVAPGIQETQYF.

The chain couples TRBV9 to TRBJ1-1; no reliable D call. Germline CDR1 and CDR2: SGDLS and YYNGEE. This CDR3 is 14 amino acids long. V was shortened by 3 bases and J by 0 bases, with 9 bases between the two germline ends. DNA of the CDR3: TGTGCCAGCAGCGCCAAGCATCTGAACACTGAAGCTTTCTTT. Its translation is CASSAKHLNTEAFF.

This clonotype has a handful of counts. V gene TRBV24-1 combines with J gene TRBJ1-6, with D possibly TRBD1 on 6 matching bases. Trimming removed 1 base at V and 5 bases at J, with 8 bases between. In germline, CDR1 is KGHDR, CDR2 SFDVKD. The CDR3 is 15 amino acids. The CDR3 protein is CATSDLGQNNSPLHF. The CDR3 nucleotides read TGTGCCACCAGTGATTTAGGACAGAATAATTCACCCCTCCACTTT.

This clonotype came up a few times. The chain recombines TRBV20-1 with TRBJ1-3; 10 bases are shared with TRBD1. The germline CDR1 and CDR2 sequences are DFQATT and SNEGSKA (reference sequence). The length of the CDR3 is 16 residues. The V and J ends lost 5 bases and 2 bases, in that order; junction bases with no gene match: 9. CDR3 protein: CSAHDRGLATGNTIYF. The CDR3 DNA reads TGCAGTGCTCACGACAGGGGGCTGGCCACTGGAAACACCATATATTTT.

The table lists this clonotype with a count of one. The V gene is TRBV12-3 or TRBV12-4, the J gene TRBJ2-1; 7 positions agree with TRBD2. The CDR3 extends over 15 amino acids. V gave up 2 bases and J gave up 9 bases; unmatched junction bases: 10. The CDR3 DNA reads TGTGCCAGCAGTTTACTCCGCAGGGCGGGAGCTGAGCAGTTCTTC. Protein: CASSLLRRAGAEQFF.

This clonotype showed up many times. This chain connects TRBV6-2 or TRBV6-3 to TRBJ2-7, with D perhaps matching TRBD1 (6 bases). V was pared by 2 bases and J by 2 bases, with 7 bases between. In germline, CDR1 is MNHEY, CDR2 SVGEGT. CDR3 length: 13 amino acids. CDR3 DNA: TGTGCCAGCAGTTACGACAGGACCTACGAGCAGTACGTC. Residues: CASSYDRTYEQYV.

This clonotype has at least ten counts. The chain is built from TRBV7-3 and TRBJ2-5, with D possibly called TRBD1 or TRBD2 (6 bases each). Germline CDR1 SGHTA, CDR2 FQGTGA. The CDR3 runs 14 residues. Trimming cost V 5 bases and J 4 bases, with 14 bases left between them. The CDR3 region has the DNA TGTGCCAGCAGCCGCGGGACACCCCCAGAGACCCAGTACTTC. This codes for CASSRGTPPETQYF.

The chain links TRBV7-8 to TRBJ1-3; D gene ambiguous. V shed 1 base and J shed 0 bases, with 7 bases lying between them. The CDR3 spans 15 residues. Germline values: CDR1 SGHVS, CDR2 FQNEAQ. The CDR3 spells CASSLGAGSGNTIYF. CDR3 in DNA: TGTGCCAGCAGCTTAGGGGCAGGCTCTGGAAACACCATATATTTT.

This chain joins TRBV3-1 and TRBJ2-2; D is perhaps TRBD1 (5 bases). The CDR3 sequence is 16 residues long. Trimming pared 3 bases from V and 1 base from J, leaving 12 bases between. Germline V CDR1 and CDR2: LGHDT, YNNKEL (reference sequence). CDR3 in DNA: TGTGCCAGCAGCCAGGCACTAACAGGGAACACCGGGGAGCTGTTTTTT. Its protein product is CASSQALTGNTGELFF. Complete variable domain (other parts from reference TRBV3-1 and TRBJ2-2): DTAVSQTPKYLVTQMGNDKSIKCEQNLGHDTMYWYKQDSKKFLKIMFSYNNKELIINETVPNRFSPKSPDKAHLNLHINSLELGDSAVYFCASSQALTGNTGELFFGEGSRLTVL.

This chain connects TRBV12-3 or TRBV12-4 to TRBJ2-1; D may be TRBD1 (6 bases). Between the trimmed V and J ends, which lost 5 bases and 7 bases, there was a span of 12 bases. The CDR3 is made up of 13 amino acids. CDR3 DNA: TGTGCCAGCAGTAAGAACAGGGATAATGAGCAGTTCTTC. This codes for CASSKNRDNEQFF.

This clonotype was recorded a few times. DNA for the CDR3: TGTGCCAGCAGTTACCTCCTCCTAGCGGGGGTTTGGAACGGGGAGCTGTTTTTT. It translates to CASSYLLLAGVWNGELFF. This chain joins TRBV6-2 or TRBV6-3 and TRBJ2-2; 10 bases match TRBD2. J lost 7 bases, V lost 2 bases, and 13 bases had no gene match. Germline V lookup: CDR1 MNHEY, CDR2 SVGEGT. This CDR3 comprises 18 residues.

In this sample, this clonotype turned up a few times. The CDR3 nucleotides are TGTGCCAGCAGTGAAGATGCCAGGGCGGTTTTCTCACCCCTCCACTTT. It is translated as CASSEDARAVFSPLHF. The chain uses TRBV2 and TRBJ1-6; a weak D match, TRBD1 (5 bases). The V end was cut by 1 base, the J end by 10 bases, with 17 bases between. There are 16 residues in the CDR3. CDR1 and CDR2 (germline): SNHLY, FYNNEI. Looking up the rest from reference TRBV2 and TRBJ1-6 gives the full variable domain: EPEVTQTPSHQVTQMGQEVILRCVPISNHLYFYWYRQILGQKVEFLVSFYNNEISEKSEIFDDQFSVERPDGSNFTLKIRSTKLEDSAMYFCASSEDARAVFSPLHFGNGTRLTVT.

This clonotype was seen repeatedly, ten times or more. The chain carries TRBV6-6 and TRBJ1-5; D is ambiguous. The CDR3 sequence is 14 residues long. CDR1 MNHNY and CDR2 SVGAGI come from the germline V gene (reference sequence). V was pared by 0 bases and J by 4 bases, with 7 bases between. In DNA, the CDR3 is TGTGCCAGCAGTTACTCTTCCGAGAATCAGCCCCAGCATTTT. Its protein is CASSYSSENQPQHF.

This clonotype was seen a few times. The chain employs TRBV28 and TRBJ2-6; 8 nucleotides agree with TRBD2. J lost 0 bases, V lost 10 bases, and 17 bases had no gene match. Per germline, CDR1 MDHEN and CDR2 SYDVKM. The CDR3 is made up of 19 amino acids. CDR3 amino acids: CATKAGAGVFHSGANVLTF. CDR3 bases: TGTGCCACCAAGGCTGGAGCGGGGGTTTTTCACTCTGGGGCCAACGTCCTGACTTTC.

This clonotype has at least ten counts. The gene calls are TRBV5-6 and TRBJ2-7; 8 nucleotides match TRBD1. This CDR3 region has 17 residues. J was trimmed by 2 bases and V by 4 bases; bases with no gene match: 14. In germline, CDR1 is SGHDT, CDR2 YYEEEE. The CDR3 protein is CASSLFLPGQDPYEQYV. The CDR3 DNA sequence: TGTGCCAGCAGCCTATTTCTTCCGGGACAGGACCCCTACGAGCAGTACGTC.